The next 13 T cell receptor beta chains were all read from a single sample in a study of T-cell memory formation after mild COVID-19. TCRdb re-called the 5' RACE reads through MiXCR, storing one row per CDR3 protein. The sample records around 450,000 distinct CDR3 sequences, about 24% being singletons. Sequencing was carried out using PBMCs or a T cell subset sorted from them (not recorded which). The receptors derive from an adult woman who had mild COVID-19 (a few samples of this study predate the infection). Cell type and time point are not known.

A few counts support this clonotype. This rearrangement joins TRBV5-5 to TRBJ2-7; D may correspond to TRBD1 or TRBD2 (5 bases each). V dropped 4 bases and J dropped 3 bases, with 14 bases sitting between them. CDR1 and CDR2 (germline): SGHKS, YYEKEE (reference sequence). This CDR3 has 14 residues. The CDR3 loop is CASSAPGRSYEQYF. The DNA of the CDR3 is TGTGCCAGCAGCGCCCCGGGACGGAGCTACGAGCAGTACTTC.

This chain links TRBV5-1 with TRBJ2-5; D might be TRBD1 (6 bases). V was cut by 2 bases and J by 1 base, with 12 bases left in between. Per germline, CDR1 SGHRS and CDR2 YFSETQ. The CDR3 covers 15 residues. CDR3 sequence reads: CASSFGRGAQETQYF. The CDR3 DNA reads as TGCGCCAGCAGCTTCGGCAGGGGAGCCCAAGAGACCCAGTACTTC.

The rearrangement joins TRBV19 to TRBJ2-7; 8 nucleotides align to TRBD1. J gave up 4 bases and V 3 bases, and 2 bases lay outside the gene matches. Germline V gene sequence: CDR1 LNHDA, CDR2 SQIVND (reference sequence). The length of the CDR3 is 13 residues. CDR3 sequence reads: CASSINRGYEQYF. CDR3 coding DNA: TGTGCCAGTAGTATCAACAGGGGGTACGAGCAGTACTTC.

The table lists this clonotype with a few counts. The CDR3 here is CASSPSGTGVYRGNIQYF. The CDR3 bases are TGTGCCAGCAGCCCGTCCGGGACAGGGGTTTACCGGGGAAACATTCAGTACTTC. This chain joins TRBV7-8 and TRBJ2-4, with TRBD1 identical over 10 bases. Germline assignment: CDR1 SGHVS and CDR2 FQNEAQ. This CDR3 has 18 residues. The V segment lost 5 bases and the J segment 6 bases; nucleotides outside the gene matches: 16.

The table lists this clonotype with a few counts. The V and J genes are TRBV2 and TRBJ2-1; 7 bases agree with TRBD2. Germline V gives CDR1 SNHLY, CDR2 FYNNEI. The junction had 3 bases not matched to a gene; V was cut back by 4 bases and J by 0 bases. There are 15 residues in the CDR3. The CDR3 coding sequence is TGTGCCAGCAGTGCGGGGGGATTCTCCTACAATGAGCAGTTCTTC. Its translation is CASSAGGFSYNEQFF.

The chain recombines TRBV5-6 with TRBJ2-1, with D perhaps matching TRBD2 (5 bases). Germline CDR1 SGHDT, CDR2 YYEEEE. The V gene lost 1 base and the J gene lost 9 bases, with 20 bases spanning the gap. CDR3 length: 16 amino acids. The CDR3 DNA follows: TGTGCCAGCAGCTTGAATGGCGGGCTTCTCCGCGGTGAGCAGTTCTTC. Protein sequence: CASSLNGGLLRGEQFF.

This clonotype has more than one count but fewer than ten. The chain joins TRBV12-3 or TRBV12-4 to TRBJ1-2; no clear D gene. V shed 2 bases and J shed 2 bases, with 6 bases lying between them. The CDR3 totals 13 residues. CDR3 in amino acids: CASSLKQNYGYTF. The CDR3 bases are TGTGCCAGCAGTTTAAAACAGAACTATGGCTACACCTTC.

The J gene is TRBJ2-7, the V gene TRBV7-6; D remains unclear. The CDR3 extends over 13 amino acids. The V gene lost 6 bases and the J gene lost 3 bases, with 12 bases spanning the gap. Germline lookup yields CDR1 SGHVS and CDR2 FNYEAQ. The CDR3 sequence: CASSWKEGYEQYF. CDR3 nucleotides: TGTGCCAGCAGTTGGAAGGAAGGCTACGAGCAGTACTTC.

CDR3 protein: CASSLETVPSGQYF. CDR3 nucleotide sequence: TGCGCCAGCAGCTTGGAAACAGTCCCAAGCGGGCAGTACTTC. The rearrangement joins TRBV5-1 to TRBJ2-7, with D possibly matching TRBD2 (5 bases). Germline assignment: CDR1 SGHRS and CDR2 YFSETQ. This CDR3 contains 14 residues. V shed 0 bases and J shed 9 bases, with 16 bases lying between them.

This clonotype has just a few counts. The chain has TRBV12-3 or TRBV12-4 and TRBJ1-6; the D is unclear. With 4 bases removed from V and 9 bases from J, the gap between germline ends came to 16 bases. CDR3 size: 15 residues. CDR3 DNA: TGTGCCAGCAGTTCCAGAGGCTCGGGTGCTTCACCCCTCCACTTT. As protein: CASSSRGSGASPLHF.

Only one count was recorded for this clonotype. The CDR3 protein is CAISESSGRSYEQYF. The CDR3 DNA reads TGTGCCATCAGTGAGTCGAGTGGGAGATCCTACGAGCAGTACTTC. The V and J genes are TRBV10-3 and TRBJ2-7, with D perhaps matching TRBD2 (5 bases). The CDR3 runs to 15 residues. Trimming took off 0 bases at V and 1 base at J, with 10 bases between the two ends. Germline CDR1 ENHRY, CDR2 SYGVKD.

There are many counts of this clonotype. The V call is TRBV28, the J call TRBJ2-7; TRBD2 aligns across 11 bases. Germline values: CDR1 MDHEN, CDR2 SYDVKM. The J segment lost 1 base and the V segment lost 5 bases, leaving 4 bases of the junction unmatched. There are 15 residues in the CDR3. The CDR3 DNA is TGTGCCAGCAGTCCGGGGACTAGCGGATCCTACGAGCAGTACTTC. Its translation: CASSPGTSGSYEQYF.

This clonotype was observed a handful of times. V gene TRBV11-1 combines with J gene TRBJ2-1; D might be TRBD1 (5 bases). This CDR3 has 15 residues. Trimming stripped 5 bases from V and 4 bases from J, with 15 bases between. Germline assignment: CDR1 SGHAT and CDR2 FQDESV (reference sequence). The CDR3 spells CASSPRGRVYNEQFF. For the CDR3, the DNA is TGTGCCAGCAGCCCTCGTGGCAGGGTATACAATGAGCAGTTCTTC.